A single sample gave rise to the 4 T cell receptor beta chains below, sequenced in a study of technical replicates of blood from a handful of donors. Method: immunoSEQ multiplex PCR; TCRdb's copy keeps in-frame clones and lacks some. The data show 11,000 to 15,000 clones, 85% seen once. The sample taken for sequencing was PBMCs. The receptors stem from a human donor in good health.

The CDR3 reads CASRGDRYSNYGYTF. The DNA for the CDR3 is TGTGCCAGCAGGGGGGACAGATATTCTAACTATGGCTACACCTTC. The rearrangement joins TRBV2 to TRBJ1-2; TRBD1 aligns across 7 bases. The germline gives CDR1 SNHLY, CDR2 FYNNEI. CDR3 length: 15 residues. Trimming removed 6 bases from V and 0 bases from J; junction bases left unmatched: 7.

The chain joins TRBV7-2 to TRBJ1-3; no firm D call. The CDR3 consists of 14 residues. Germline-derived CDR1 and CDR2 are SGHTA and FQGNSA. The V end was cut by 4 bases, the J end by 3 bases, with 10 bases between. The CDR3 spells CASSSGGGGNTIYF. The CDR3 coding sequence is TGTGCCAGCAGCTCCGGTGGAGGTGGAAACACCATATATTTT.

This chain uses TRBV9 with TRBJ2-5; TRBD1 matches 7 bases. With V trimmed by 4 bases and J by 3 bases, 3 bases remained unmatched. The germline CDR1 and CDR2 sequences are SGDLS and YYNGEE. This CDR3 has 13 residues. The CDR3 sequence: CASSPGQEETQYF. The CDR3, as DNA: TGTGCCAGCAGCCCTGGACAGGAAGAGACCCAGTACTTC.

This clone has only one observation. CDR3 protein: CASSLDRDKLFF. The CDR3 DNA sequence: TGTGCCAGCTCACTGGACAGGGACAAACTGTTTTTT. The chain carries TRBV18 and TRBJ1-4, with 8 bases aligning to TRBD1. J was trimmed by 11 bases and V by 4 bases; bases with no gene match: 3. This CDR3 is 12 amino acids long. CDR1 KGHSH and CDR2 LQKENI come from the germline V gene.